Listed here are 20 T cell receptor beta chains from one sample, sequenced in a study of Graves' ophthalmopathy and Graves' hyperthyroidism. Amplification targeted the TCR beta CDR3 regions, with RNA transcripts as the source material. An opening RT-PCR round employed HTBI primers and preceded a second-round multiplex PCR. From the multiplex PCR reads, TCRdb called clonotypes with MiXCR, one entry per CDR3 protein. The table lists around 670,000 distinct CDR3 sequences, 40% of them singletons. Sequencing was carried out using peripheral blood. These receptors originate from an adult man with Graves' ophthalmopathy.

This clonotype occurred once. The chain uses TRBV6-5 and TRBJ2-7, with D perhaps matching TRBD1 (7 bases). CDR1 and CDR2 from the germline V gene are MNHEY and SVGAGI. CDR3 length: 16 amino acids. V was pared by 6 bases and J by 4 bases, with 22 bases between. CDR3 amino acids: CASRRAQGGGDYEQYF. CDR3 nucleotides: TGTGCCAGCAGAAGAGCCCAAGGAGGGGGCGATTACGAGCAGTACTTC.

This clonotype came up once. Because the CDR3 is missing its conserved closing phenylalanine or tryptophan, this is likely a read error. The DNA is omitted, as the CDR3 cannot be located on it reliably, and the CDR3 follows TCRdb's listing. The chain combines TRBV7-8 with TRBJ1-1; TRBD1 is the table's D call and was not checked against the DNA. Termini included, the CDR3 measures 9 amino acids. Germline CDR1 and CDR2: SGHVS and FQNEAQ. The CDR3 region is CASSDRGFS.

The V gene is TRBV14, the J gene TRBJ2-7, with D perhaps matching TRBD1 or TRBD2 (5 bases each). Trimming took off 9 bases at V and 2 bases at J, with 11 bases between the two ends. Germline V gene lookup returns CDR1 SGHDN and CDR2 FVKESK. This CDR3 region has 12 residues. The CDR3 DNA sequence: TGTGCCAGACACGGGACCCCCTACGAGCAGTACTTC. Amino acids: CARHGTPYEQYF.

V is TRBV20-1 and J is TRBJ1-4; TRBD1 is a possible D gene (5 bases). This CDR3 has 13 amino acids. The V end lost 1 base, the J end lost 5 bases, and 8 bases lay between the germline ends. CDR1 is DFQATT and CDR2 is SNEGSKA in the germline V gene (reference sequence). CDR3: CSARAGRNEKLFF. The CDR3 region has the DNA TGCAGTGCTAGAGCAGGGCGAAATGAAAAACTGTTTTTT.

This clonotype was seen a handful of times. The chain combines TRBV7-9 with TRBJ2-3; no clear D. Germline values: CDR1 SEHNR, CDR2 FQNEAQ (reference sequence). Trimming shortened V by 1 base and J by 1 base, and 6 bases separated the two germline ends. The CDR3 is 14 amino acids. CDR3 nucleotides: TGTGCCAGCAGCTTAGGATGGGGCACAGATACGCAGTATTTT. It translates to CASSLGWGTDTQYF.

Details on this clonotype: A read error is likely, as this CDR3 ends without the conserved phenylalanine or tryptophan. This sequence joins TRBV20-1 and TRBJ2-7; TRBD2 matches 10 bases. Germline values: CDR1 DFQATT, CDR2 SNEGSKA (reference sequence). This CDR3 has 15 residues. Trimming removed 0 bases from V and 4 bases from J; junction bases left unmatched: 6. CDR3 DNA: TGCAGTGCTAGAGAGAGCGGGGGGGCCAGATACGAGCAGTACTGC. Translated, it gives CSARESGGARYEQYC.

The chain combines TRBV12-3 or TRBV12-4 with TRBJ1-6, with 9 positions matching TRBD1. The CDR3 has 16 amino acids. J was trimmed by 9 bases and V by 6 bases; bases with no gene match: 12. CDR3 protein: CASREADRGDLSPLHF. The CDR3 DNA reads TGTGCCAGCAGGGAAGCGGACAGGGGCGACCTTTCACCCCTCCACTTT.

A few counts support this clonotype. The rearrangement uses TRBV2 and TRBJ2-1, with D maybe TRBD2 (7 bases). Trimming cost V 3 bases and J 1 base, with 13 bases left between them. This CDR3 has 16 amino acids. Germline V CDR1 and CDR2: SNHLY, FYNNEI. As DNA, the CDR3 is TGTGCCAGCAGTGATAGGGGGGGGCGTTCCTACAATGAGCAGTTCTTC. It encodes CASSDRGGRSYNEQFF.

This chain connects TRBV6-6 to TRBJ1-4; maybe TRBD1 (5 bases). The CDR3 length is 15 residues. The germline V gene has CDR1 MNHNY and CDR2 SVGAGI (reference sequence). The ends were cut back, 3 bases at V and 7 bases at J, with 15 bases in the middle. In DNA form, the CDR3 reads TGTGCCAGCAGTTATGACAGCTTGGCGACTGAAAAACTGTTTTTT. This gives the protein CASSYDSLATEKLFF.

Ten or more counts support this clonotype. V gene TRBV7-9 combines with J gene TRBJ2-5, with a tentative D call TRBD2 (7 bases). This CDR3 region has 14 residues. Germline V CDR1 and CDR2: SEHNR, FQNEAQ (reference sequence). V was clipped by 6 bases and J by 2 bases, with 13 bases between them. In DNA, the CDR3 is TGTGCCAGCAGGGAACAGGGACTACAAGAGACCCAGTACTTC. Protein sequence: CASREQGLQETQYF.

The chain has TRBV7-2 and TRBJ2-4; 7 positions match TRBD2. The V and J ends lost 3 bases and 3 bases, in that order; junction bases with no gene match: 5. The CDR3 contains 15 residues. In germline, CDR1 is SGHTA, CDR2 FQGNSA. This chain's CDR3 is CASSLAGGGKNIQYF. The CDR3 region has the DNA TGTGCCAGCAGCTTGGCTGGGGGGGGCAAAAACATTCAGTACTTC.

Note on this clonotype: With a much larger clone just one base away, this may be a read error. The chain links TRBV10-3 to TRBJ1-2, with 7 bases that match TRBD1. The CDR3 loop spans 16 amino acids. CDR1 and CDR2 (germline): ENHRY, SYGVKD. The CDR3, as DNA: TGTGTCATCAGTGAGTCCGGGACAGCTTCGAGCTATGGCTACACCTTC. Protein: CVISESGTASSYGYTF.

This clonotype has only a few counts. The CDR3 sequence: CASSHPGYSYEQYF. The CDR3 coding sequence is TGCGCCAGCAGCCATCCAGGTTACTCCTACGAGCAGTACTTC. V and J are TRBV5-1 and TRBJ2-7; D is unclear. The V end lost 4 bases, the J end lost 0 bases, and 11 bases lay between the germline ends. The CDR3 is 14 amino acids. Germline CDR1 reads SGHRS; CDR2 reads YFSETQ.

In this sample, this clonotype turned up once. V gene TRBV29-1 combines with J gene TRBJ1-3; D might be TRBD1 (6 bases). The ends were cut back, 2 bases at V and 7 bases at J, with 15 bases in the middle. CDR3 size: 14 residues. Looked up from germline, CDR1 is SQVTM and CDR2 is ANQGSEA. CDR3 region: CSVEIGRGLNTIYF. Here the CDR3 DNA reads TGCAGCGTTGAAATCGGCAGGGGCTTGAACACCATATATTTT.

The table lists this clonotype with a few counts. The V gene is TRBV6-1, the J gene TRBJ2-5, with 13 positions matching TRBD2. J was trimmed by 5 bases and V by 5 bases; bases with no gene match: 8. Germline CDR1 is MNHNS and CDR2 is SASEGT. The CDR3 has 16 residues. The CDR3 spells CASSYRGLAGVETQYF. CDR3 DNA: TGTGCCAGCAGTTACCGAGGACTAGCGGGGGTTGAGACCCAGTACTTC.

This clonotype came up many times. The rearrangement uses TRBV15 and TRBJ1-2; TRBD1 is a possible D gene (6 bases). CDR1 LNHNV and CDR2 YYDKDF come from the germline V gene (reference sequence). With 0 bases removed from V and 7 bases from J, the gap between germline ends came to 21 bases. CDR3 size: 17 residues. CDR3 loop: CATSRDPTALRGSGYTF. For the CDR3, the DNA is TGTGCCACCAGCAGAGATCCCACAGCCCTTAGGGGGAGTGGCTACACCTTC.

J is TRBJ2-3 and V is TRBV2; 7 nucleotides match TRBD2. Germline CDR1 reads SNHLY; CDR2 reads FYNNEI. J gave up 0 bases and V 6 bases, and 3 bases lay outside the gene matches. There are 14 residues in the CDR3. The CDR3 bases are TGTGCCAGCAGGCGGACTAGTAGCACAGATACGCAGTATTTT. This translates into CASRRTSSTDTQYF.

The chain joins TRBV19 to TRBJ2-2; TRBD1 agrees at 8 bases. The CDR3 totals 16 residues. After removal of 5 bases from V and 1 base from J, the junction contained 6 bases not matched to a gene. Germline CDR1 and CDR2: LNHDA and SQIVND (reference sequence). The CDR3 is CASSPGQEKNTGELFF. In nucleotides, the CDR3 is TGTGCCAGTAGTCCGGGACAGGAGAAGAACACCGGGGAGCTGTTTTTT.

This clonotype has a count of ten or more. The chain combines TRBV7-9 with TRBJ1-2; maybe TRBD1 (5 bases). V was cut by 4 bases and J by 7 bases, with 10 bases left in between. The CDR3 is 12 amino acids. The germline gives CDR1 SEHNR, CDR2 FQNEAQ (reference sequence). CDR3 nucleotide sequence: TGTGCCAGCAGCTACCGGGACTCTGGCTACACCTTC. This sequence encodes CASSYRDSGYTF.

Points on this clonotype: A single base separates this from a much larger clone, so it may be a read error. The chain employs TRBV24-1 and TRBJ2-5; no firm D call. There are 15 residues in the CDR3. Germline V gene data show CDR1 as KGHDR and CDR2 as SFDVKD. The CDR3 here is CATGDADVWQETQYF. The CDR3 nucleotides are TGTGCCACCGGTGACGCGGACGTGTGGCAAGAGACCCAGTACTTC.